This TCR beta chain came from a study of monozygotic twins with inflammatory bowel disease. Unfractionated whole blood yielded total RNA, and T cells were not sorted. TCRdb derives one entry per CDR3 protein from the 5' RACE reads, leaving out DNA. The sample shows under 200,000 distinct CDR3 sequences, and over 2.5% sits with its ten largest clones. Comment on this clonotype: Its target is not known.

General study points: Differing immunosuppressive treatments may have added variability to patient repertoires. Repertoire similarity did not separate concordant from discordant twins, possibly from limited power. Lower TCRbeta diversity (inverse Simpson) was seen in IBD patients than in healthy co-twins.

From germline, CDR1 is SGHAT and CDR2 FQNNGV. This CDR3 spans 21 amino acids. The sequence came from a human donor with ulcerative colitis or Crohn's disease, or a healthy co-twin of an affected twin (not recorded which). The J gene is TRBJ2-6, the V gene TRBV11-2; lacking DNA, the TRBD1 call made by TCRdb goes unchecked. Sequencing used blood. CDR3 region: CASSFPPRTRVFDSGANVLTF.